Listed here is a single T cell receptor (beta chain). Its antigen is not identified. The sample originates from a study of T-cell memory formation after mild COVID-19. CDR1 MNHEY and CDR2 SVGAGI come from the germline V gene. The CDR3 covers 13 residues. Trimming took off 0 bases at V and 6 bases at J, with 7 bases between the two ends. The authors produced TCR alpha and TCR beta cDNA libraries with sample barcodes and UMIs by 5'RACE using constant-segment primers. MiXCR, applied by TCRdb to the 5' RACE reads, yields one record per CDR3 protein. Of about 450,000 distinct CDR3 sequences listed, about 22% are singletons. Overall study results and limits: Clones which contracted sat mainly in CM and EM if CD4+, and in EMRA if CD8+. Balance between CD4 and CD8 was seen in clones contracting day 15 to 85, and a CD4+ lean was seen in later expanders.

The clonotype comes from an adult woman who had mild COVID-19 (a few samples of this study predate the infection). Cell type and time point are not known. The sample taken for sequencing was PBMCs or a T cell subset sorted from them (not recorded which). The rearrangement joins TRBV6-5 to TRBJ2-3, with unresolved D. The CDR3 nucleotides read TGTGCCAGCAGTTACTCTCCGTTGGATACGCAGTATTTT. It translates to CASSYSPLDTQYF.